This entry lists 13 T cell receptor beta chains sequenced from one sample in a study of T cells in Graves' hyperthyroidism and ophthalmopathy. There were TCR beta CDR3 regions amplified from RNA transcripts. The study used the HTBI primer set for a first-round RT-PCR of the TCR CDR3. A single record per CDR3 protein comes from TCRdb applying MiXCR to the multiplex PCR reads. Among over 450,000 distinct CDR3 sequences listed, about an eighth were seen once. Sequenced: blood. Source of these receptors: a woman under 30 with Graves' hyperthyroidism.

This clonotype was picked up many times. The chain couples TRBV9 to TRBJ2-7; 8 bases fit TRBD1. The CDR3 consists of 16 residues. J was trimmed by 0 bases and V by 2 bases; bases with no gene match: 7. Germline V gene sequence: CDR1 SGDLS, CDR2 YYNGEE. In nucleotides, the CDR3 is TGTGCCAGCAGCGTGAGGGGACAGGCAAGCTCCTACGAGCAGTACTTC. Its translation is CASSVRGQASSYEQYF.

The chain uses TRBV2 and TRBJ1-5, with D unclear. The CDR3 has 14 amino acids. Germline values: CDR1 SNHLY, CDR2 FYNNEI. The V and J ends lost 8 bases and 0 bases respectively, with 11 bases between them. CDR3 coding DNA: TGTGCCAGCGGTCGGACGGATAGCAATCAGCCCCAGCATTTT. Translated: CASGRTDSNQPQHF. Variable domain in full (rest from reference TRBV2 and TRBJ1-5): EPEVTQTPSHQVTQMGQEVILRCVPISNHLYFYWYRQILGQKVEFLVSFYNNEISEKSEIFDDQFSVERPDGSNFTLKIRSTKLEDSAMYFCASGRTDSNQPQHFGDGTRLSIL.

This clonotype was detected ten times or more. The chain has TRBV20-1 and TRBJ2-3; 15 bases fit TRBD2. Trimming took 5 bases from V and 0 from J; bases not matched to a gene: 6. The CDR3 contains 17 residues. The V gene's germline CDR1 is DFQATT and CDR2 SNEGSKA (reference sequence). For the CDR3, the DNA is TGCAGTGCTGGGGGACTAGCGGGAGGCGGGAGCACAGATACGCAGTATTTT. It is translated as CSAGGLAGGGSTDTQYF.

There are many counts of this clonotype. V gene TRBV30 combines with J gene TRBJ1-3; TRBD1 might be the D (5 bases). Per the germline V gene, CDR1 is GTSNPN and CDR2 is SVGIG (reference sequence). The CDR3 has 12 amino acids. Trimming took off 4 bases at V and 8 bases at J, with 12 bases between the two ends. CDR3 in DNA: TGTGCCTGGACCCACGGGGGGGACACCATATATTTT. This sequence encodes CAWTHGGDTIYF.

This clonotype was picked up many times. This rearrangement joins TRBV15 to TRBJ1-1, with unresolved D. The CDR3 spans 14 residues. CDR1 LNHNV and CDR2 YYDKDF come from the germline V gene (reference sequence). The germline V and J ends were trimmed by 0 bases and 4 bases, with 9 bases remaining between them. The CDR3 DNA reads as TGTGCCACCAGCAGAGATGACGGGTTCACTGAAGCTTTCTTT. Protein sequence: CATSRDDGFTEAFF.

The rearrangement joins TRBV5-5 to TRBJ2-3; 14 bases agree with TRBD2. With V trimmed by 7 bases and J by 7 bases, 11 bases remained unmatched. The CDR3 runs to 16 residues. CDR1 is SGHKS and CDR2 is YYEKEE in the germline V gene (reference sequence). The CDR3 loop reads CASLRLAGGPLNTQYF. The CDR3 DNA sequence: TGTGCCAGCTTAAGACTAGCGGGAGGGCCGCTGAATACGCAGTATTTT.

The genes are TRBV25-1 and TRBJ2-5; D is undetermined. The CDR3 extends over 14 amino acids. The ends were cut back, 3 bases at V and 4 bases at J, with 12 bases in the middle. The germline gives CDR1 MGHDK, CDR2 SYGVNS. CDR3: CASSEGRRGETQYF. Here the CDR3 DNA reads TGTGCCAGCAGTGAGGGCCGCCGAGGAGAGACCCAGTACTTC.

This clonotype has only a few counts. The rearrangement uses TRBV20-1 and TRBJ2-7; D gene uncertain. The CDR3 consists of 16 residues. Deletions cut 3 bases from V and 5 bases from J, with 23 bases between. Germline CDR1 is DFQATT and CDR2 is SNEGSKA (reference sequence). CDR3 in amino acids: CSARFLGWARKNEQYF. Written as DNA, the CDR3 is TGCAGTGCTAGGTTTCTTGGGTGGGCGAGAAAGAACGAGCAGTACTTC.

This clonotype occurred many times. The V gene is TRBV11-1, the J gene TRBJ2-4; 14 bases fit TRBD2. Germline V CDR1 and CDR2: SGHAT, FQDESV (reference sequence). Unmatched junction bases numbered 5, after V lost 0 bases and J lost 4 bases. The CDR3 is 18 residues long. CDR3: CASSLAGTSGSRKNIQYF. DNA for the CDR3: TGTGCCAGCAGCTTAGCCGGGACTAGCGGGAGCCGAAAAAACATTCAGTACTTC.

The rearrangement joins TRBV12-3 or TRBV12-4 to TRBJ2-2; D may match TRBD1 or TRBD2 (5 bases each). The CDR3 contains 14 residues. Deletions cut 3 bases from V and 3 bases from J, with 8 bases between. CDR3 in DNA: TGTGCCAGCAGTTTGGGGACGTACACCGGGGAGCTGTTTTTT. Its protein is CASSLGTYTGELFF.

This clonotype was detected many times. This rearrangement joins TRBV6-1 to TRBJ2-7; D tentatively reads TRBD1 or TRBD2 (5 bases each). The germline gives CDR1 MNHNS, CDR2 SASEGT. The CDR3 covers 14 residues. V lost 4 bases, J lost 2 bases, and 12 bases lay in between. The CDR3 here is CASSVRDGTYEQYF. Written as DNA, the CDR3 is TGTGCCAGCAGTGTCCGGGACGGCACCTACGAGCAGTACTTC.

This clonotype was recorded a few times. The CDR3 sequence is CASSFQGAGNTIYF. The CDR3, as DNA: TGTGCCAGCAGCTTCCAGGGGGCCGGAAACACCATATATTTT. J is TRBJ1-3 and V is TRBV11-3; 8 positions agree with TRBD1. CDR3 length: 14 amino acids. Germline values: CDR1 SGHNT, CDR2 YENEEA. V was pared by 3 bases and J by 4 bases, with 2 bases of the junction left unmatched.

This clonotype was recorded a few times. In nucleotides, the CDR3 is TGTGCCTGGAGTGTACGTCTTACATTGTCTGGAAACACCATATATTTT. Its protein product is CAWSVRLTLSGNTIYF. The gene calls are TRBV30 and TRBJ1-3; D unresolved. This CDR3 comprises 16 residues. V dropped 0 bases and J dropped 1 base, with 13 bases sitting between them. Germline CDR1 is GTSNPN and CDR2 is SVGIG (reference sequence).